These 25 T cell receptor beta chains were sequenced from one sample in a study of T-cell reconstitution after alpha-beta-depleted transplantation in children. During its preparation, the TCRbeta library received unique molecular identifiers. TCRdb re-called the PCR reads through MiXCR, storing one row per CDR3 protein. The repertoire consists of under 850,000 distinct CDR3 sequences, with 10% to 15% occurring once and the leading ten covering around 0.79%. The source material was PBMCs, sampled before TCRalphabeta/CD19-depleted stem cell transplant. These receptors were taken from a girl aged 2-10 years with congenital amegakaryocytic thrombocytopenia, due to receive a stem cell transplant.

Many counts were recorded for this clonotype. The gene calls are TRBV7-2 and TRBJ2-7; D not certain. Germline values: CDR1 SGHTA, CDR2 FQGNSA. V lost 5 bases and J 6 bases, leaving 17 bases between the germline ends. There are 14 residues in the CDR3. The CDR3 region is CASSAQSALSEQYF. The CDR3 nucleotides are TGTGCCAGCAGCGCACAGTCGGCACTAAGCGAGCAGTACTTC.

This clonotype showed up many times. The rearrangement uses TRBV10-2 and TRBJ2-3; D call uncertain. The CDR3 length is 11 residues. V dropped 7 bases and J dropped 6 bases, with 8 bases sitting between them. The germline gives CDR1 WSHSY, CDR2 SAAADI. CDR3 sequence reads: CASMDGDTQYF. The CDR3 nucleotides read TGCGCCAGCATGGATGGGGATACGCAGTATTTT.

This clonotype was seen many times. V gene TRBV29-1 combines with J gene TRBJ2-7; no clear D. Germline CDR1 reads SQVTM; CDR2 reads ANQGSEA. The V and J ends lost 5 bases and 3 bases respectively, with 5 bases between them. The CDR3 has 10 residues. The CDR3 spells CSVYGYEQYF. CDR3 DNA sequence: TGCAGCGTTTACGGCTACGAGCAGTACTTC.

The chain employs TRBV28 and TRBJ2-3, with 8 bases identical to TRBD1. Per germline, CDR1 MDHEN and CDR2 SYDVKM. V shed 6 bases, J shed 6 bases, and the junction held 11 bases outside the gene matches. The CDR3 consists of 15 residues. Here the CDR3 DNA reads TGTGCCAGCAGGCCCCGACAGGGGCTGGCGGATACGCAGTATTTT. Translated, it gives CASRPRQGLADTQYF.

This clonotype occurred many times. This rearrangement joins TRBV7-6 to TRBJ2-1; TRBD2 matches 8 bases. Per the germline V gene, CDR1 is SGHVS and CDR2 is FNYEAQ. The CDR3 is 16 residues long. J lost 0 bases, V lost 5 bases, and 6 bases had no gene match. This CDR3 reads CASSPLSGNSYNEQFF. The DNA for the CDR3 is TGTGCCAGCAGCCCGCTTAGCGGGAACTCCTACAATGAGCAGTTCTTC.

This clonotype was seen many times. The chain joins TRBV5-1 to TRBJ2-7, with D possibly being TRBD2 (6 bases). The CDR3 sequence is 14 residues long. The V gene's germline CDR1 is SGHRS and CDR2 YFSETQ. The germline V and J ends were trimmed by 5 bases and 3 bases, with 15 bases remaining between them. CDR3 coding DNA: TGCGCCAGCAGTCCACCGTTCGGGGGCTACGAGCAGTACTTC. Amino acid sequence: CASSPPFGGYEQYF.

This chain uses TRBV18 with TRBJ2-7, with TRBD2 as a possible D gene (6 bases). Germline-derived CDR1 and CDR2 are KGHSH and LQKENI. With 3 bases removed from V and 4 bases from J, the gap between germline ends came to 13 bases. The length of the CDR3 is 14 residues. The CDR3: CASSPAGLGYEQYF. The CDR3, as DNA: TGTGCCAGCTCACCGGCGGGATTGGGGTACGAGCAGTACTTC.

This clonotype was seen many times. This chain connects TRBV10-3 to TRBJ1-5, with unresolved D. There are 15 residues in the CDR3. The V gene's germline CDR1 is ENHRY and CDR2 SYGVKD. Trimming removed 4 bases at V and 3 bases at J, with 13 bases between. For the CDR3, the DNA is TGTGCCATCAGTGCAGTGAAGGGCCCCAATCAGCCCCAGCATTTT. It codes for CAISAVKGPNQPQHF.

The chain joins TRBV19 to TRBJ2-7; D remains ambiguous. Per the germline V gene, CDR1 is LNHDA and CDR2 is SQIVND (reference sequence). This CDR3 is 14 amino acids long. V was cut by 3 bases and J by 2 bases, with 11 bases left in between. CDR3 sequence: CASSIPQRPYEQYF. As DNA, the CDR3 is TGTGCCAGTAGTATTCCCCAGCGCCCCTACGAGCAGTACTTC.

The table lists this clonotype with many counts. The chain combines TRBV2 with TRBJ1-2, with D perhaps TRBD1 (6 bases). Germline V gene data show CDR1 as SNHLY and CDR2 as FYNNEI. This CDR3 is built from 14 residues. Trimming took off 3 bases at V and 7 bases at J, with 15 bases between the two ends. Here the CDR3 reads CASSDSYRAAGYTF. Written as DNA, the CDR3 is TGTGCCAGCAGTGATTCTTACAGGGCGGCTGGCTACACCTTC.

This clonotype was detected a few times. V is TRBV28 and J is TRBJ2-7; TRBD1 matches 9 bases. From germline, CDR1 is MDHEN and CDR2 SYDVKM. Trimming at V came to 6 bases and at J to 2 bases, leaving 5 bases not matched to a gene. This CDR3 has 14 amino acids. In DNA form, the CDR3 reads TGTGCCAGCAGAAGGACAGGGGTGACCTACGAGCAGTACTTC. The encoded protein is CASRRTGVTYEQYF.

There are many counts of this clonotype. This chain links TRBV20-1 with TRBJ2-2; D not certain. The CDR3 extends over 12 amino acids. V lost 3 bases to trimming and J lost 4 bases, with 6 bases between them. The germline gives CDR1 DFQATT, CDR2 SNEGSKA (reference sequence). DNA for the CDR3: TGCAGTGCTAGCGTCCGCACCGGGGAGCTGTTTTTT. This encodes CSASVRTGELFF.

This clonotype was counted a few times. V gene TRBV5-1 combines with J gene TRBJ2-1, with TRBD2 identical over 12 bases. The CDR3 extends over 13 amino acids. J gave up 13 bases and V 0 bases, and 2 bases lay outside the gene matches. The germline CDR1 and CDR2 sequences are SGHRS and YFSETQ. CDR3 amino acids: CASSLGLAGAQFF. In nucleotides, the CDR3 is TGCGCCAGCAGCTTGGGACTAGCGGGAGCCCAGTTCTTC.

The chain employs TRBV6-5 and TRBJ2-7; 8 positions agree with TRBD2. Germline V gene sequence: CDR1 MNHEY, CDR2 SVGAGI. With V trimmed by 6 bases and J by 1 base, 8 bases remained unmatched. The CDR3 contains 15 residues. CDR3 amino acids: CASSRTSGPSYEQYF. The DNA of the CDR3 is TGTGCCAGCAGCCGTACTAGCGGACCATCCTACGAGCAGTACTTC.

This clonotype was seen a few times. This sequence joins TRBV5-1 and TRBJ2-1, with 16 bases lining up with TRBD2. The ends lost 2 bases at V and 0 bases at J; junction bases unmatched: 5. The CDR3 covers 19 residues. Germline CDR1 is SGHRS and CDR2 is YFSETQ. This CDR3 is CASSFPGTSGRGSYNEQFF. The CDR3 coding sequence is TGCGCCAGCAGCTTCCCCGGGACTAGCGGGAGGGGCTCCTACAATGAGCAGTTCTTC. The full variable domain, in which reference TRBV5-1 and TRBJ2-1 provide the parts outside the CDR3, is KAGVTQTPRYLIKTRGQQVTLSCSPISGHRSVSWYQQTPGQGLQFLFEYFSETQRNKGNFPGRFSGRQFSNSRSEMNVSTLELGDSALYLCASSFPGTSGRGSYNEQFFGPGTRLTVL.

This clonotype appeared many times. The chain combines TRBV6-5 with TRBJ1-3; no reliable D call. This CDR3 spans 16 amino acids. Germline values: CDR1 MNHEY, CDR2 SVGAGI. V lost 0 bases and J lost 1, with 10 bases in between. The CDR3 region is CASSYSVGFSGNTIYF. The CDR3 region has the DNA TGTGCCAGCAGTTACTCGGTGGGGTTTTCTGGAAACACCATATATTTT.

This chain joins TRBV5-1 and TRBJ2-1, with TRBD2 matching over 9 bases. With 5 bases clipped from V and 6 bases from J, the junction kept 18 bases outside the gene matches. From germline, CDR1 is SGHRS and CDR2 YFSETQ. The CDR3 extends over 18 amino acids. As DNA, the CDR3 is TGCGCCAGCAGTCCGGAGGCGTCGTTCACTAGCGGGCCCAATGAGCAGTTCTTC. It yields the protein CASSPEASFTSGPNEQFF.

This clonotype was seen at least ten times. The chain's CDR3 is CSVTETFGEQYF. The CDR3 DNA follows: TGCAGCGTGACTGAAACTTTCGGCGAGCAGTACTTC. The chain employs TRBV29-1 and TRBJ2-7; D gene ambiguous. The CDR3 sequence is 12 residues long. Per germline, CDR1 SQVTM and CDR2 ANQGSEA. V was trimmed by 6 bases and J by 6 bases, leaving 15 bases between them.

The genes are TRBV27 and TRBJ2-1, with 10 bases aligning to TRBD2. Per germline, CDR1 MNHEY and CDR2 SMNVEV (reference sequence). This CDR3 is built from 16 residues. V was pared by 6 bases and J by 4 bases, with 9 bases of the junction left unmatched. In DNA, the CDR3 is TGTGCCAGCAGAAAAATAGCGGGAGGTCCATACAATGAGCAGTTCTTC. It yields the protein CASRKIAGGPYNEQFF.

This clonotype was observed at least ten times. V is TRBV30 and J is TRBJ1-6, with a possible D match to TRBD1 (5 bases). The CDR3 consists of 12 residues. Germline assignment: CDR1 GTSNPN and CDR2 SVGIG (reference sequence). Trimming stripped 2 bases from V and 8 bases from J, with 7 bases between. The CDR3 sequence is CAWSTGDSPLHF. The CDR3 DNA follows: TGTGCCTGGAGTACGGGGGATTCACCCCTCCACTTT.

This clonotype was detected a few times. The rearrangement uses TRBV30 and TRBJ2-7, with D possibly matching TRBD1 (5 bases). V lost 5 bases and J lost 4, with 12 bases in between. The V gene's germline CDR1 is GTSNPN and CDR2 SVGIG (reference sequence). The CDR3 spans 12 residues. The CDR3 DNA reads TGTGCCTGGCAAAAGGGGCGTTACGAGCAGTACTTC. Amino acids: CAWQKGRYEQYF.

The table lists this clonotype with a few counts. This sequence joins TRBV20-1 and TRBJ1-1; D perhaps matches TRBD1 (5 bases). Trimming pared 0 bases from V and 5 bases from J, leaving 10 bases between. Germline values: CDR1 DFQATT, CDR2 SNEGSKA (reference sequence). The CDR3 contains 13 residues. The CDR3 sequence is CSARDRRGTEAFF. The CDR3 DNA sequence: TGCAGTGCTAGAGACAGGCGGGGGACTGAAGCTTTCTTT.

The sample holds many counts of this clonotype. The rearrangement links TRBV12-3 or TRBV12-4 to TRBJ1-1, with D possibly TRBD1 on 6 matching bases. Trimming took off 7 bases at V and 1 base at J, with 13 bases between the two ends. CDR3 length equals 14 residues. The CDR3 is CASTPGQTNTEAFF. As DNA, the CDR3 is TGTGCCAGCACCCCCGGACAGACGAACACTGAAGCTTTCTTT.

This clonotype was counted only a few times. The chain recombines TRBV7-6 with TRBJ2-5; 13 positions match TRBD2. The CDR3 is 17 amino acids. The V and J ends lost 4 bases and 5 bases, in that order; junction bases with no gene match: 10. In germline, CDR1 is SGHVS, CDR2 FNYEAQ. The CDR3 DNA sequence: TGTGCCAGCAGCTCCGGGACTAGCGGGATAGTCGGGGAGACCCAGTACTTC. Its protein is CASSSGTSGIVGETQYF.

This clonotype was observed a handful of times. The chain joins TRBV30 to TRBJ2-2; D gene ambiguous. Trimming cost V 4 bases and J 2 bases, with 5 bases left between them. The germline V gene encodes CDR1 GTSNPN and CDR2 SVGIG (reference sequence). The CDR3 is 12 amino acids. The CDR3, as DNA: TGTGCCTGGACAGTTAACACCGGGGAGCTGTTTTTT. This gives the protein CAWTVNTGELFF.